This T cell receptor (beta chain) was observed in a study of cytomegalovirus exposure and HLA in healthy donors. The CDR3 runs 14 residues. Trimming removed 6 bases from V and 10 bases from J, with 21 bases in between. Germline V gene data show CDR1 as MDHEN and CDR2 as SYDVKM. This PCR relied on a set of 60 Vbeta primers and 13 Jbeta primers. Some clones are missing from TCRdb's copy, which holds only in-frame ones; the method was immunoSEQ multiplex PCR. The table shows 130,000 or so clones, with roughly 70% occurring only once. The TCR originated in a man aged 18 to 35 in good health and CMV-seropositive. The specimen sequenced was PBMCs. This chain links TRBV28 with TRBJ1-1, with D possibly matching TRBD1 (5 bases). DNA of the CDR3: TGTGCCAGCAGCCCTCCCGACAGACATCTTTTAGCTTTCTTT. It is translated as CASSPPDRHLLAFF. The full variable domain, with the rest looked up from reference TRBV28 and TRBJ1-1, is DVKVTQSSRYLVKRTGEKVFLECVQDMDHENMFWYRQDPGLGLRLIYFSYDVKMKEKGDIPEGYSVSREKKERFSLILESASTNQTSMYLCASSPPDRHLLAFFGQGTRLTVV.